This T cell receptor (beta chain) appears in the sequencing data of a study of identical twins. Points from the study as a whole: Twin sharing of out-of-frame TCR alpha was underestimated by models in monozygotic pairs.

In this sample, this clonotype turned up many times. Its antigen is as yet unknown. V was clipped by 3 bases and J by 9 bases, with 12 bases between them. The CDR3 runs to 13 residues. Unique molecular identifiers were present on the cDNA, which also gained a universal primer site by template switching. TCRdb analysed the 5' RACE reads with MiXCR anew, one entry per CDR3 protein. The sample yields around 140,000 distinct CDR3 sequences, around 3.5% seen once. The receptor comes from a man younger than 30 in good health. Sequencing input: memory T cells sorted from blood. The chain uses TRBV12-3 or TRBV12-4 and TRBJ2-1, with a weak D call TRBD1 (6 bases). This CDR3 is CASSLDSAFEQFF. The CDR3 DNA reads TGTGCCAGCAGTTTGGACAGCGCCTTTGAGCAGTTCTTC.